The text below deals with one TCR beta chain. Antigen: not known. The germline V gene encodes CDR1 LGHDT and CDR2 YNNKEL (reference sequence). V was shortened by 2 bases and J by 3 bases, with 9 bases between the two germline ends. The CDR3 loop spans 14 amino acids. The entry originates in a study of identical twins. Study conclusions and caveats: Possibly, invariant MAIT and iNKT cells partly confounded zero-insertion analyses. Models underestimated TCR alpha sharing (out-of-frame) in monozygotic twins.

TCRdb passed the 5' RACE reads through MiXCR, listing each CDR3 protein once. The table includes fewer than 650,000 distinct CDR3 sequences, roughly 6.6% detected once. These sequences were also reported in another study, on yellow fever vaccine responses in identical twins.

The sample taken for sequencing was PBMCs. This chain uses TRBV3-1 with TRBJ2-3; D not resolved. The TCR comes from a woman aged 18-30 years in good health. CDR3 nucleotide sequence: TGTGCCAGCAGCCAACAACCAGTAACAGATACGCAGTATTTT. Protein: CASSQQPVTDTQYF.